The clone carrying this T cell receptor (beta chain) occurred a few times. These data originate in a study of T cells after yellow fever vaccination. The CDR3 totals 15 residues. CDR1 DFQATT and CDR2 SNEGSKA come from the germline V gene (reference sequence). Trimming took off 0 bases at V and 5 bases at J, with 13 bases between the two ends. TCRdb analysed the 5' RACE reads with MiXCR anew, one entry per CDR3 protein. Among hundreds of thousands of distinct CDR3 sequences, about 19% were seen once, and the ten largest hold roughly a sixth. This TCR came from a man between 18 and 35 years old who received the YFV17D yellow fever vaccine. The specimen was PBMCs, collected before the yellow fever booster vaccination. The chain employs TRBV20-1 and TRBJ1-4, with D tentatively TRBD1 (5 bases). The CDR3 spells CSARDLGTVNEKLFF. The DNA for the CDR3 is TGCAGTGCTAGAGATCTTGGGACGGTAAATGAAAAACTGTTTTTT.